Below, 22 T cell receptor beta chains from the same sample are listed, as sequenced in a study of cytomegalovirus exposure and HLA in healthy donors. The PCR was carried out with 60 Vbeta primers and 13 Jbeta primers. Profiling relied on immunoSEQ multiplex PCR, and the TCRdb table lists in-frame clones only, not all of them. Here the sample spans about 140,000 clones, approximately 9% being singletons. Sequencing was performed on PBMCs. The receptor source for this set is a male donor in good health and CMV-seronegative.

This clone came up a few times. The V and J genes are TRBV10-3 and TRBJ1-2; unclear D gene. CDR3 length: 13 residues. The V gene lost 2 bases and the J gene lost 8 bases, with 12 bases spanning the gap. Per germline, CDR1 ENHRY and CDR2 SYGVKD. The CDR3 reads CAISEPRDKGYTF. In DNA, the CDR3 is TGTGCCATCAGTGAGCCCCGTGACAAGGGCTACACCTTC.

The gene calls are TRBV7-2 and TRBJ1-5; D uncertain. The length of the CDR3 is 14 residues. In germline, CDR1 is SGHTA, CDR2 FQGNSA. Trimming took off 3 bases at V and 3 bases at J, with 9 bases between the two ends. CDR3 nucleotides: TGTGCCAGCAGCTTTGGGCCTAACAATCAGCCCCAGCATTTT. The encoded protein is CASSFGPNNQPQHF.

This clone was picked up a small number of times. The chain links TRBV4-1 to TRBJ1-1, with D possibly matching TRBD1 (6 bases). The CDR3 runs to 11 residues. The V end lost 6 bases, the J end lost 7 bases, and 9 bases lay between the germline ends. The germline V gene encodes CDR1 MGHRA and CDR2 YSYEKL. In DNA form, the CDR3 reads TGCGCCAGCAGAGGGACATTTGAAGCTTTCTTT. Its protein product is CASRGTFEAFF.

The V call is TRBV18, the J call TRBJ2-6; D may be TRBD2 (5 bases). The CDR3 is 16 residues long. Germline CDR1 and CDR2: KGHSH and LQKENI. V was cut by 5 bases and J by 1 base, with 12 bases left in between. The CDR3 bases are TGTGCCAGCTCATTTACCCGACTATCTGGGGCCAACGTCCTGACTTTC. It translates to CASSFTRLSGANVLTF.

The gene calls are TRBV7-2 and TRBJ2-1; D not certain. V lost 2 bases and J 8 bases, leaving 10 bases between the germline ends. This CDR3 spans 13 amino acids. CDR1 and CDR2 from the germline V gene are SGHTA and FQGNSA. CDR3 sequence (DNA): TGTGCCAGCAGCTTATCGGTTTACGATGAGCAGTTCTTC. Translation gives CASSLSVYDEQFF.

This rearrangement joins TRBV5-1 to TRBJ1-1; 7 nucleotides agree with TRBD1. Trimming at V came to 4 bases and at J to 1 base, leaving 7 bases not matched to a gene. CDR3 length: 15 amino acids. The germline CDR1 and CDR2 sequences are SGHRS and YFSETQ. CDR3 region: CASSLAGGKNTEAFF. The CDR3 DNA reads TGCGCCAGCAGCCTGGCAGGGGGAAAGAACACTGAAGCTTTCTTT.

J is TRBJ2-7 and V is TRBV4-2; TRBD2 matches at 8 bases. With 3 bases clipped from V and 0 bases from J, the junction kept 7 bases outside the gene matches. Germline V CDR1 and CDR2: LGHNA, YNFKEQ. This CDR3 is 16 amino acids long. CDR3 protein: CASSQATSGPSYEQYF. The DNA for the CDR3 is TGTGCCAGCAGCCAGGCTACTAGCGGACCCTCCTACGAGCAGTACTTC.

In this sample, this clone turned up a few times. The chain links TRBV2 to TRBJ2-1; 8 bases are a match to TRBD2. The V and J ends lost 6 bases and 8 bases, in that order; junction bases with no gene match: 12. The CDR3 contains 15 residues. Germline V CDR1 and CDR2: SNHLY, FYNNEI. The DNA of the CDR3 is TGTGCCAGCAGGCGACCGACTGTCGGGGGGGATGAGCAGTTCTTC. This translates into CASRRPTVGGDEQFF.

This clone was counted only a few times. The V gene is TRBV4-3, the J gene TRBJ2-3; D perhaps matches TRBD1 (6 bases). The CDR3 is 15 residues long. Germline CDR1 reads LGHNA; CDR2 reads YSLEER. With 1 base removed from V and 1 base from J, the gap between germline ends came to 9 bases. Here the CDR3 reads CASSQGRTGTDTQYF. In DNA, the CDR3 is TGCGCCAGCAGCCAAGGCAGGACAGGCACAGATACGCAGTATTTT.

This clone has a handful of counts. The CDR3 DNA reads TGTGCCAGCAGCTTAGGGGGGGATTTTCAGCCCCAGCATTTT. Amino acids: CASSLGGDFQPQHF. The chain couples TRBV7-2 to TRBJ1-5, with a possible D match to TRBD1 (5 bases). The CDR3 covers 14 residues. In germline, CDR1 is SGHTA, CDR2 FQGNSA. V shed 1 base and J shed 6 bases, with 10 bases lying between them.

Only a few counts were recorded for this clone. The rearrangement links TRBV7-6 to TRBJ1-1, with TRBD1 as a possible D gene (5 bases). Germline CDR1 and CDR2: SGHVS and FNYEAQ. V lost 3 bases to trimming and J lost 6 bases, with 14 bases between them. CDR3 length: 14 amino acids. The CDR3 reads CASSLTPGGAEAFF. The CDR3 region has the DNA TGTGCCAGCAGCTTGACTCCCGGGGGGGCTGAAGCTTTCTTT.

This clone has just a few counts. The J gene is TRBJ2-3, the V gene TRBV7-2; 9 nucleotides line up with TRBD2. The ends lost 4 bases at V and 4 bases at J; junction bases unmatched: 3. CDR3 size: 14 residues. CDR1 is SGHTA and CDR2 is FQGNSA in the germline V gene. The CDR3 DNA reads TGTGCCAGCAGCTCAGGACTAGCGCCAGATACGCAGTATTTT. This translates into CASSSGLAPDTQYF.

This clone was counted at least ten times. This sequence joins TRBV5-1 and TRBJ2-1; TRBD2 might be the D (5 bases). The V end was cut by 0 bases, the J end by 8 bases, with 12 bases between. From germline, CDR1 is SGHRS and CDR2 YFSETQ. This CDR3 is 14 amino acids long. The CDR3 coding sequence is TGCGCCAGCAGCTTGGGGACTGTAAGGGATGAGCAGTTCTTC. Translating gives CASSLGTVRDEQFF.

This clone has a handful of counts. The chain combines TRBV27 with TRBJ2-7, with TRBD2 identical over 13 bases. Germline V lookup: CDR1 MNHEY, CDR2 SMNVEV (reference sequence). Unmatched junction bases numbered 8, after V lost 5 bases and J lost 1 base. CDR3 length: 17 residues. The CDR3 DNA is TGTGCCAGCAGTCCGCTCCTGACTAGCGGGGGGTCCTACGAGCAGTACTTC. Amino acids: CASSPLLTSGGSYEQYF.

This chain connects TRBV27 to TRBJ2-2; possibly TRBD2 for D (6 bases). V lost 6 bases, J lost 5 bases, and 13 bases lay in between. The CDR3 totals 14 residues. Germline-derived CDR1 and CDR2 are MNHEY and SMNVEV (reference sequence). The CDR3 here is CASRTEGLTGELFF. DNA of the CDR3: TGTGCCAGCAGAACCGAAGGACTAACCGGGGAGCTGTTTTTT.

This clone occurred a few times. The J gene is TRBJ1-5, the V gene TRBV28; no firm D call. CDR3 length: 12 residues. Per the germline V gene, CDR1 is MDHEN and CDR2 is SYDVKM. Trimming stripped 4 bases from V and 3 bases from J, with 4 bases between. The CDR3 spells CASSSVNQPQHF. CDR3 nucleotides: TGTGCCAGCAGTTCCGTCAATCAGCCCCAGCATTTT.

Here the CDR3 reads CASSLFGTGGEGEKLFF. DNA of the CDR3: TGTGCCAGCAGCTTGTTCGGGACAGGGGGAGAAGGGGAAAAACTGTTTTTT. V and J are TRBV7-9 and TRBJ1-4; 11 bases align to TRBD1. V shed 3 bases, J shed 8 bases, and the junction held 11 bases outside the gene matches. CDR3 length equals 17 residues. Germline V gene lookup returns CDR1 SEHNR and CDR2 FQNEAQ (reference sequence).

This clone was found a few times. This sequence joins TRBV5-1 and TRBJ2-3; D possibly corresponds to TRBD2 (5 bases). From germline, CDR1 is SGHRS and CDR2 YFSETQ. With 3 bases removed from V and 1 base from J, the gap between germline ends came to 12 bases. CDR3 size: 15 residues. CDR3 residues: CASSSLGPRTDTQYF. The CDR3 DNA is TGCGCCAGCAGCTCACTAGGGCCTCGCACAGATACGCAGTATTTT.

This clone has only a few counts. Because the CDR3 is missing its conserved closing phenylalanine or tryptophan, this is likely a read error. The chain combines TRBV4-3 with TRBJ2-3, with a possible D match to TRBD2 (5 bases). Germline CDR1 reads LGHNA; CDR2 reads YSLEER. This CDR3 spans 13 amino acids. The V gene lost 4 bases and the J gene lost 4 bases, with 9 bases spanning the gap. The CDR3 nucleotides are TGCGCCAGCAGCCGAGGGCGGCCAGATACGCAGTATGTT. It encodes CASSRGRPDTQYV.

The rearrangement links TRBV2 to TRBJ2-2; the match to TRBD2 covers 10 bases. The V gene's germline CDR1 is SNHLY and CDR2 FYNNEI. Unmatched junction bases numbered 9, after V lost 6 bases and J lost 5 bases. The CDR3 spans 16 residues. The CDR3 is CASSRGLAGETGELFF. CDR3 nucleotide sequence: TGTGCCAGCAGCAGGGGCCTAGCGGGGGAAACCGGGGAGCTGTTTTTT. The full variable domain, rest sourced from reference TRBV2 and TRBJ2-2, is EPEVTQTPSHQVTQMGQEVILRCVPISNHLYFYWYRQILGQKVEFLVSFYNNEISEKSEIFDDQFSVERPDGSNFTLKIRSTKLEDSAMYFCASSRGLAGETGELFFGEGSRLTVL.

V gene TRBV5-1 combines with J gene TRBJ1-1, with TRBD1 identical over 9 bases. J was trimmed by 0 bases and V by 3 bases; bases with no gene match: 3. The germline gives CDR1 SGHRS, CDR2 YFSETQ. This CDR3 is built from 15 residues. In DNA form, the CDR3 reads TGCGCCAGCAGCTGGGGACAGGGACTGAACACTGAAGCTTTCTTT. Amino acids: CASSWGQGLNTEAFF.

The chain is built from TRBV19 and TRBJ2-7, with 7 bases aligning to TRBD1. Per germline, CDR1 LNHDA and CDR2 SQIVND (reference sequence). There are 13 residues in the CDR3. Trimming took 5 bases from V and 5 from J; bases not matched to a gene: 6. Written as DNA, the CDR3 is TGTGCCAGTAGTGGAAAGACAGGGAACGAGCAGTACTTC. Translated, it gives CASSGKTGNEQYF.